The 11 T cell receptor beta chains below were found in one sample sequenced in a study of blood T cells in healthy people across ages. A sample-barcoded 5' primer and a J-beta primer mix were used in a second PCR of roughly 7 to 11 cycles. TCRdb re-called the 5' RACE reads with MiXCR, one entry per CDR3 protein. The data hold 550,000 to 700,000 distinct CDR3 sequences, with roughly 28% observed a single time. The specimen sequenced was blood. These receptors all come from a woman between 70 and 85 years old in good health.

This clonotype appeared a few times. The rearrangement uses TRBV5-1 and TRBJ1-3; 10 bases fit TRBD1. Germline V lookup: CDR1 SGHRS, CDR2 YFSETQ. This CDR3 is built from 16 residues. V trimming: 4 bases; J trimming: 4 bases; junction bases outside the gene matches: 8. CDR3 sequence reads: CASSQGQGIPGNTIYF. For the CDR3, the DNA is TGCGCCAGCAGCCAGGGACAGGGGATTCCAGGAAACACCATATATTTT.

The gene calls are TRBV4-2 and TRBJ1-2; 7 nucleotides line up with TRBD1. V trimming: 1 base; J trimming: 4 bases; junction bases outside the gene matches: 9. CDR3 length: 16 amino acids. The germline CDR1 and CDR2 sequences are LGHNA and YNFKEQ. The CDR3 region has the DNA TGTGCCAGCAGCCAAGCCTTCCGGGACAGCGGCTATGGCTACACCTTC. It translates to CASSQAFRDSGYGYTF.

This clonotype was counted only a few times. This chain connects TRBV20-1 to TRBJ2-3, with D unresolved. Germline V gives CDR1 DFQATT, CDR2 SNEGSKA (reference sequence). The CDR3 extends over 11 amino acids. V gave up 7 bases and J gave up 4 bases, with 9 bases separating them. CDR3 nucleotide sequence: TGCAGTGTCCCATGGGCAGATACGCAGTATTTT. Its translation: CSVPWADTQYF.

The chain carries TRBV5-1 and TRBJ2-1; 10 bases map to TRBD1. CDR1 and CDR2 from the germline V gene are SGHRS and YFSETQ. CDR3 length: 13 amino acids. V trimming: 6 bases; J trimming: 10 bases; junction bases outside the gene matches: 7. The CDR3 reads CASTPGTGDEQFF. CDR3 bases: TGCGCCAGCACCCCCGGGACAGGGGACGAGCAGTTCTTC.

This clonotype was seen a few times. CDR3 sequence: CASSLWSATNEKLFF. The DNA for the CDR3 is TGTGCCAGCAGCTTGTGGTCTGCAACTAATGAAAAACTGTTTTTT. The V and J genes are TRBV5-5 and TRBJ1-4; D unclear. Trimming shortened V by 1 base and J by 0 bases, and 7 bases separated the two germline ends. This CDR3 has 15 amino acids. The germline V gene encodes CDR1 SGHKS and CDR2 YYEKEE (reference sequence).

There are a few counts of this clonotype. The chain has TRBV4-2 and TRBJ1-2, with D possibly matching TRBD1 (6 bases). Trimming left V 1 base short and J 1 base short, with 10 bases between. Germline V gene sequence: CDR1 LGHNA, CDR2 YNFKEQ. This CDR3 comprises 15 residues. CDR3 region: CASSQGGGINYGYTF. Written as DNA, the CDR3 is TGTGCCAGCAGCCAAGGAGGGGGGATTAACTATGGCTACACCTTC.

V gene TRBV7-9 combines with J gene TRBJ2-3; no definite D call. V shed 5 bases and J shed 4 bases, with 10 bases lying between them. Germline loops: CDR1 SEHNR, CDR2 FQNEAQ (reference sequence). The CDR3 loop spans 13 amino acids. The chain's CDR3 is CASSPSSSDTQYF. CDR3 DNA sequence: TGTGCCAGCAGCCCCAGTTCTTCAGATACGCAGTATTTT.

The rearrangement joins TRBV20-1 to TRBJ1-1; TRBD1 matches 8 bases. The CDR3 loop spans 16 amino acids. CDR1 and CDR2 from the germline V gene are DFQATT and SNEGSKA (reference sequence). J gave up 1 base and V 4 bases, and 11 bases lay outside the gene matches. This CDR3 reads CSANKNRGGENTEAFF. CDR3 sequence (DNA): TGCAGTGCTAATAAAAACAGGGGGGGCGAGAACACTGAAGCTTTCTTT.

This clonotype was seen a few times. The V and J genes are TRBV20-1 and TRBJ1-1; D unclear. This CDR3 comprises 15 residues. The V gene lost 5 bases and the J gene lost 8 bases, with 24 bases spanning the gap. In germline, CDR1 is DFQATT, CDR2 SNEGSKA (reference sequence). The DNA of the CDR3 is TGCAGTGCTTTAGTGAACTCCTGGGCGGGAGGGGAAGCTTTCTTT. It translates to CSALVNSWAGGEAFF.

This clonotype showed up just a few times. The rearrangement links TRBV3-1 to TRBJ2-1; D tentatively reads TRBD1 or TRBD2 (5 bases each). V gave up 2 bases and J gave up 0 bases, with 20 bases separating them. The CDR3 has 19 residues. Germline CDR1 LGHDT, CDR2 YNNKEL (reference sequence). CDR3 in DNA: TGTGCCAGCAGCCAATCCGGGGCTAGCCGGCTGAGCTCCTACAATGAGCAGTTCTTC. It encodes CASSQSGASRLSSYNEQFF.

This rearrangement joins TRBV6-2 or TRBV6-3 to TRBJ1-1; maybe TRBD1 (5 bases). Trimming shortened V by 8 bases and J by 0 bases, and 10 bases separated the two germline ends. This CDR3 contains 13 residues. In germline, CDR1 is MNHEY, CDR2 SVGEGT. The chain's CDR3 is CASERGLNTEAFF. The CDR3 region has the DNA TGTGCCAGCGAGAGGGGCCTGAACACTGAAGCTTTCTTT.